This T cell receptor (beta chain) was sequenced in a study of blood T cell repertoires in COVID-19. V trimming: 4 bases; J trimming: 5 bases; junction bases outside the gene matches: 2. CDR1 and CDR2 from the germline V gene are SGHDT and YYEEEE. This CDR3 is 12 amino acids long. Sequencing used immunoSEQ multiplex PCR; TCRdb keeps in-frame clones, though not all of them. Of 150,000 to 200,000 clones listed, under 85% were seen once; the top ten hold approximately 2.8%. This clonotype was sampled from a man between 65 and 80 years old with acute or convalescent COVID-19. The sequenced sample was peripheral blood. The chain carries TRBV5-6 and TRBJ1-2; 7 bases align to TRBD1. The CDR3, as DNA: TGTGCCAGCAGCCCGGGACAGTATGGCTACACCTTC. Its protein product is CASSPGQYGYTF.